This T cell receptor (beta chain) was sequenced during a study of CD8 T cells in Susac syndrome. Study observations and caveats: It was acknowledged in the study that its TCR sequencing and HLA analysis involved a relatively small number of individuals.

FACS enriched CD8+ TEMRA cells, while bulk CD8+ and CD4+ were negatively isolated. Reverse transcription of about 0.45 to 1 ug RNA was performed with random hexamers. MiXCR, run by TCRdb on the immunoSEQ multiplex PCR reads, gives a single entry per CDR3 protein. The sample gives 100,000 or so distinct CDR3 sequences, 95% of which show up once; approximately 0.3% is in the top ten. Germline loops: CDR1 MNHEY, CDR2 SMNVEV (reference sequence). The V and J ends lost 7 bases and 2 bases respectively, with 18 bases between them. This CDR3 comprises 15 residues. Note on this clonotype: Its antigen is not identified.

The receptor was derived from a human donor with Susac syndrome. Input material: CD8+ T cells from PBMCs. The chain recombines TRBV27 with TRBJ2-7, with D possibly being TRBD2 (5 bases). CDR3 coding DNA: TGTGCCAGCATTAGGACGGAGACTACAGCCTACGAGCAGTACTTC. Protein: CASIRTETTAYEQYF.